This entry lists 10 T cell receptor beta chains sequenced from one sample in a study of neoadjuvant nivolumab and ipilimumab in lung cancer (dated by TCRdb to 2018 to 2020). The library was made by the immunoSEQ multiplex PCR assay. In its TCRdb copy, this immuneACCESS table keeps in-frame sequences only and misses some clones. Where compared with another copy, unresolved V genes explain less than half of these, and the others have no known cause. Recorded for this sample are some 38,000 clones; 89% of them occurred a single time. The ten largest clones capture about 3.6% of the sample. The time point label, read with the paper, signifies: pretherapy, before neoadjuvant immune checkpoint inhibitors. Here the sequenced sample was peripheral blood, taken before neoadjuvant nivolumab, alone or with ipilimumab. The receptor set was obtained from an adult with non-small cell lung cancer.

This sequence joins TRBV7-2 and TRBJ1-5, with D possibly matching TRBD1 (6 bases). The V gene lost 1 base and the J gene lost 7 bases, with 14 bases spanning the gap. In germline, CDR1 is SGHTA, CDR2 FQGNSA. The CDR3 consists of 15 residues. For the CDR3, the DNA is TGTGCCAGCAGCTTAGTGGGACAAGAAGGACAGCCCCAGCATTTT. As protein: CASSLVGQEGQPQHF.

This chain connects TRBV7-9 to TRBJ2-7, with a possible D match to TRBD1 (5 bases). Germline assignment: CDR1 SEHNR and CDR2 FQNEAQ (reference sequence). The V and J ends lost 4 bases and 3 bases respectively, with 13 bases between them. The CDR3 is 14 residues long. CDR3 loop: CASSSASDSYEQYF. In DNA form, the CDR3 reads TGTGCCAGCAGCTCGGCCTCAGACAGCTACGAGCAGTACTTC.

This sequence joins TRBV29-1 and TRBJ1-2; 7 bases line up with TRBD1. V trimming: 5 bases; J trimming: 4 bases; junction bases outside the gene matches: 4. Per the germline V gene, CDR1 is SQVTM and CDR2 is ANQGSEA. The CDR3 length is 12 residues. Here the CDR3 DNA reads TGCAGCGTTCCGGACAGGCCCTATGGCTACACCTTC. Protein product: CSVPDRPYGYTF.

The DNA for the CDR3 is TGTGCCAGCAGTACAGGACAGGGTGGGGGCAATCAGCCCCAGCATTTT. As protein: CASSTGQGGGNQPQHF. The chain combines TRBV27 with TRBJ1-5; 8 positions agree with TRBD1. Germline V CDR1 and CDR2: MNHEY, SMNVEV (reference sequence). The CDR3 is 16 amino acids. V shed 5 bases and J 2 bases; nucleotides not matched to a gene: 8.

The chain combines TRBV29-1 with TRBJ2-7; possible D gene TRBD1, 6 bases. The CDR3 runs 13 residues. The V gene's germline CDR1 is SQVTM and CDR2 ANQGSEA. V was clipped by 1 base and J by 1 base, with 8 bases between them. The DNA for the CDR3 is TGCAGCGTTGAAGGACAGGTTTCCTACGAGCAGTACTTC. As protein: CSVEGQVSYEQYF.

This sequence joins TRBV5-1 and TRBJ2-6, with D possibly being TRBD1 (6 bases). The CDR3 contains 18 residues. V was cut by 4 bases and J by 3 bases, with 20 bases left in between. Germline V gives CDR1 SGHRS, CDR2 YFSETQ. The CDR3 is CASSPTTDSAFGANVLTF. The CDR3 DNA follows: TGCGCCAGCAGCCCCACTACGGACAGCGCCTTTGGGGCCAACGTCCTGACTTTC. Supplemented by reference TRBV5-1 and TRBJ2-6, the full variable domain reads KAGVTQTPRYLIKTRGQQVTLSCSPISGHRSVSWYQQTPGQGLQFLFEYFSETQRNKGNFPGRFSGRQFSNSRSEMNVSTLELGDSALYLCASSPTTDSAFGANVLTFGAGSRLTVL.

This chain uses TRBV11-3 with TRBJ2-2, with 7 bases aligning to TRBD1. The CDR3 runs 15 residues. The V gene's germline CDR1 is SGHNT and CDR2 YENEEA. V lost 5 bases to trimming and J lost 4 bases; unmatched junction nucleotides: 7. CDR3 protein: CASSARQGITGELFF. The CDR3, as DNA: TGTGCCAGCAGCGCCCGACAGGGTATCACCGGGGAGCTGTTTTTT.

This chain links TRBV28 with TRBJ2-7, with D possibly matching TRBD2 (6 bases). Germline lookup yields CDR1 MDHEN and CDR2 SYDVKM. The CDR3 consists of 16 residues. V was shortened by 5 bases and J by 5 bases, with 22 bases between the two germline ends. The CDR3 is CASSGGEYSLSHEQYF. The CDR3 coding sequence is TGTGCCAGCAGTGGAGGGGAATATTCATTATCCCACGAGCAGTACTTC.

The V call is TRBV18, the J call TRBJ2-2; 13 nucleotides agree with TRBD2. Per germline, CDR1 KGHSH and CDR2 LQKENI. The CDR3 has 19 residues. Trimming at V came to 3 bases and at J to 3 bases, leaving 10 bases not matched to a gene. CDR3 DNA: TGTGCCAGCTCACCTCGCAGGACTAGCGGGAGTGATGACACCGGGGAGCTGTTTTTT. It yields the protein CASSPRRTSGSDDTGELFF.

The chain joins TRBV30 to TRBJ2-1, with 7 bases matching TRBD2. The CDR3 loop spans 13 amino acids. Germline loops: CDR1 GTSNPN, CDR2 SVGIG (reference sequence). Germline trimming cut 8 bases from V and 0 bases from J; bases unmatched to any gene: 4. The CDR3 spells CAASGGSYNEQFF. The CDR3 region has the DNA TGTGCCGCCTCGGGGGGCTCCTACAATGAGCAGTTCTTC.